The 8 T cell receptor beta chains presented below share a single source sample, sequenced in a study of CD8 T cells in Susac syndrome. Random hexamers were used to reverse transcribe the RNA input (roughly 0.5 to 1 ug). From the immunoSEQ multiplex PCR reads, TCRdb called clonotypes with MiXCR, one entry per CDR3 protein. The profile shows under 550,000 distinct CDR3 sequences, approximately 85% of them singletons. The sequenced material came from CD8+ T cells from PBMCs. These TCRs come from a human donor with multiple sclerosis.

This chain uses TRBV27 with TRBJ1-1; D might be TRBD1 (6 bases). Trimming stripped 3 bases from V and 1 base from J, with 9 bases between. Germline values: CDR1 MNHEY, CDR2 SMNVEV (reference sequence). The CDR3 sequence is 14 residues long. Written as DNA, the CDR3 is TGTGCCAGCAGTTTCGGGACATCGAACACTGAAGCTTTCTTT. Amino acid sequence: CASSFGTSNTEAFF.

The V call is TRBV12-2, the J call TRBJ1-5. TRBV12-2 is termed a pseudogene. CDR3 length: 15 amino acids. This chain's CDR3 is CASRSTDSGDQPQHF. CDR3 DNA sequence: TGTGCAAGTCGCTCCACGGATAGCGGGGATCAGCCCCAGCATTTT.

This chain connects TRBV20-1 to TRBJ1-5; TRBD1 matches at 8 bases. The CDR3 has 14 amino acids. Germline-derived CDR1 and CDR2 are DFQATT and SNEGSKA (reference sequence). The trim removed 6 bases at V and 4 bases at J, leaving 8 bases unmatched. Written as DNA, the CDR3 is TGCAGTGCGGGCGAGGGACAGGAGAATCAGCCCCAGCATTTT. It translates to CSAGEGQENQPQHF.

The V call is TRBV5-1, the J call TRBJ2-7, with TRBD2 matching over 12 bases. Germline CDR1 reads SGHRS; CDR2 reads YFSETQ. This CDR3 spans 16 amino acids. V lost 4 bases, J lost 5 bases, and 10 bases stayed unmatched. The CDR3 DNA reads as TGCGCCAGCAGCCCTTTTCTAGCGGGAGGGGGTGACGAGCAGTACTTC. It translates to CASSPFLAGGGDEQYF.

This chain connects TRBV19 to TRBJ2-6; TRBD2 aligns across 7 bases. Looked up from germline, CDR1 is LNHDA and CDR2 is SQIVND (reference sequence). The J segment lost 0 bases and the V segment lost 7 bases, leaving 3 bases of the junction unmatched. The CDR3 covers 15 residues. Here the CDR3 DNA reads TGTGCCAGTACCGGGGGGAGCTCTGGGGCCAACGTCCTGACTTTC. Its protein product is CASTGGSSGANVLTF.

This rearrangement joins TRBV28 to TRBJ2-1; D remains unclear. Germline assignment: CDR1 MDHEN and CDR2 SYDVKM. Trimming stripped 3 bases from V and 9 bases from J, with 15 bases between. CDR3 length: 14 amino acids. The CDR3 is CASSLRSHFVEQFF. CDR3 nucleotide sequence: TGTGCCAGCAGTTTGCGTTCACATTTTGTTGAGCAGTTCTTC.

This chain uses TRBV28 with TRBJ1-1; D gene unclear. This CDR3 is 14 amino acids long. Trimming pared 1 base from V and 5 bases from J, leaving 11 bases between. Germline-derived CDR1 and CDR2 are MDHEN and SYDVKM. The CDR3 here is CASSLFTRRTEAFF. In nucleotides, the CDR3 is TGTGCCAGCAGTTTATTTACAAGAAGAACTGAAGCTTTCTTT.

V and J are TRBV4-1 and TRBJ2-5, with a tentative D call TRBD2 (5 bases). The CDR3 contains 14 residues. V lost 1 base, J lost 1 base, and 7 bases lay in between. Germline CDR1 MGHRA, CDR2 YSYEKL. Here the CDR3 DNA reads TGCGCCAGCAGCCAAGTAGGACTCCAAGAGACCCAGTACTTC. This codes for CASSQVGLQETQYF.